This T cell receptor (beta chain) came from a study of cytomegalovirus exposure and HLA in healthy donors. Study at large: Within an early data release were 65 million to 90 million unique TCRs drawn from HLA-typed donors. Most genotyped donors, around 86% of 300 to 400, had Caucasian-associated genetic ancestry. Regarding the study as a whole: In a later analysis, the majority of CMV-associated beta chains seemingly showed HLA restriction. A later analysis reportedly identified an Asian-associated ancestry cluster as carrying fewer N-insertions than the 666-donor mean.

This clone was seen only once. The antigen is unknown. V was clipped by 2 bases and J by 5 bases; unmatched bases: 1. The CDR3 loop spans 15 amino acids. The germline V gene has CDR1 MNHNY and CDR2 SVGAGI (reference sequence). The PCR made use of 60 Vbeta and 13 Jbeta primers. The table came from immunoSEQ multiplex PCR; TCRdb's copy has only in-frame clones and leaves some out. This table has about 200,000 clones, around 83% appearing once. V and J are TRBV6-6 and TRBJ2-2; 11 bases match TRBD2. The sequence came from a woman aged 18-29 years in good health and CMV-seronegative. The sequencing sample was made of PBMCs. CDR3 in amino acids: CASSYLAGGTGELFF. In nucleotides, the CDR3 is TGTGCCAGCAGTTACCTAGCGGGAGGTACCGGGGAGCTGTTTTTT.